Reported below is one T cell receptor (beta chain). This sample is drawn from a study of blood T cell repertoires in COVID-19. On the study more broadly: Sites in the United States, Italy and Spain provided acute and convalescent COVID-19 samples.

The assay was immunoSEQ multiplex PCR, and TCRdb's table has in-frame clones only and misses some. The sample consists of 350,000 to 450,000 clones, over 80% of them appearing once. The CDR3 is 13 amino acids. V lost 4 bases and J 3 bases, leaving 10 bases between the germline ends. Per the germline V gene, CDR1 is SNHLY and CDR2 is FYNNEI. Sequencing was carried out using PBMCs or T cells enriched from blood (not recorded which). This TCR was sampled from a woman in her fifties or sixties who had recovered from COVID-19. The chain carries TRBV2 and TRBJ2-7; tentatively, D is TRBD2 (6 bases). The CDR3 is CASSGGTYYEQYF. As DNA, the CDR3 is TGTGCCAGCAGTGGCGGGACGTACTACGAGCAGTACTTC.